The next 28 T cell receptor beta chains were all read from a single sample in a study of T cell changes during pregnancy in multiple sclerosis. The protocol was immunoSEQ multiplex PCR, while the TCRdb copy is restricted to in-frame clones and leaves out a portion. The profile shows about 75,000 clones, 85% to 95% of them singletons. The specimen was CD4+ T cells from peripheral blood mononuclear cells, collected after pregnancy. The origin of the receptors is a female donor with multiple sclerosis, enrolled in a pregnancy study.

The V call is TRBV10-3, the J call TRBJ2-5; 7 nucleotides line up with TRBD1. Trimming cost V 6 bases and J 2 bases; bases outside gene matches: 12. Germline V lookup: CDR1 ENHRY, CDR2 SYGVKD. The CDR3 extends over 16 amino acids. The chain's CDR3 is CAISPRQGRSQETQYF. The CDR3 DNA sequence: TGTGCCATCAGCCCAAGACAGGGCCGTAGTCAAGAGACCCAGTACTTC.

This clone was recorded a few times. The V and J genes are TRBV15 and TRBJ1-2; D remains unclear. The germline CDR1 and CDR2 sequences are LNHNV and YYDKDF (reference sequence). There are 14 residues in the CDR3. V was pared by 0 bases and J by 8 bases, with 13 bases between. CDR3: CATSRDPFEGGYTF. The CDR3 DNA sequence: TGTGCCACCAGCAGAGATCCCTTTGAGGGAGGCTACACCTTC.

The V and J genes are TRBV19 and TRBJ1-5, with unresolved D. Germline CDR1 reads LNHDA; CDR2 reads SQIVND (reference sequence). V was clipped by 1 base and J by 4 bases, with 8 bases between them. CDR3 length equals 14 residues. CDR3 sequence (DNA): TGTGCCAGTAGTATAGTCGGCAGGAATCAGCCCCAGCATTTT. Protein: CASSIVGRNQPQHF.

The CDR3 here is CASTIGTGGQGGYTF. As DNA, the CDR3 is TGTGCCAGCACCATCGGGACAGGGGGCCAGGGGGGCTACACCTTC. V is TRBV6-5 and J is TRBJ1-2, with 12 bases lining up with TRBD1. Looked up from germline, CDR1 is MNHEY and CDR2 is SVGAGI. This CDR3 has 15 residues. The V segment lost 7 bases and the J segment 8 bases; nucleotides outside the gene matches: 11.

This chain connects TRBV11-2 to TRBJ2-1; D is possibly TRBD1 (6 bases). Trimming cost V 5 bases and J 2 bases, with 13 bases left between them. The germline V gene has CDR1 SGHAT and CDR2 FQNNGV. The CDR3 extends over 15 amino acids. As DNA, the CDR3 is TGTGCCAGCAGCCCGGGACAAGACCCCTACAATGAGCAGTTCTTC. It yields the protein CASSPGQDPYNEQFF.

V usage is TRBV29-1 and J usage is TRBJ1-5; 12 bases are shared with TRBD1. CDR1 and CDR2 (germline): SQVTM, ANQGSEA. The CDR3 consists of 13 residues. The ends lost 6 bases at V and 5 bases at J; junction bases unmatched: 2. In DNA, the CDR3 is TGCAGCGTGGGACAGGGGGCTGATCAGCCCCAGCATTTT. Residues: CSVGQGADQPQHF. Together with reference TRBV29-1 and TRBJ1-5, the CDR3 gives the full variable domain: SAVISQKPSRDICQRGTSLTIQCQVDSQVTMMFWYRQQPGQSLTLIATANQGSEATYESGFVIDKFPISRPNLTFSTLTVSNMSPEDSSIYLCSVGQGADQPQHFGDGTRLSIL.

The CDR3 region has the DNA TGTGCCAGCAGCTTGGCCGGGGTCCAGAAGACCCAGTACTTC. Its translation is CASSLAGVQKTQYF. The V and J genes are TRBV5-5 and TRBJ2-5; D perhaps matches TRBD2 (5 bases). The V and J ends lost 0 bases and 6 bases respectively, with 12 bases between them. CDR3 size: 14 residues. Germline CDR1 is SGHKS and CDR2 is YYEKEE (reference sequence). Full variable domain (rest looked up from reference TRBV5-5 and TRBJ2-5): DAGVTQSPTHLIKTRGQQVTLRCSPISGHKSVSWYQQVLGQGPQFIFQYYEKEERGRGNFPDRFSARQFPNYSSELNVNALLLGDSALYLCASSLAGVQKTQYFGPGTRLLVL.

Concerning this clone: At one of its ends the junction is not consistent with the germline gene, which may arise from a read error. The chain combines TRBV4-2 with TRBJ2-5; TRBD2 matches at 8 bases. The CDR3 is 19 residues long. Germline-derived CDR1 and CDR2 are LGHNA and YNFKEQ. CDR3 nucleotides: TGTGCCAGCAGCCAAGGGGGACTAGTTGAGGGGGGAAACGGGAAGACCCAGCACTTC. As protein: CASSQGGLVEGGNGKTQHF.

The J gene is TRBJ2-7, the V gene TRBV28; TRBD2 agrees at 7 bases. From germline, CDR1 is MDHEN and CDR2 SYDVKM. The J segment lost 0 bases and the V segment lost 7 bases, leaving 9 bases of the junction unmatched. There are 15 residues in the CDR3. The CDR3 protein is CASNSPGLRSYEQYF. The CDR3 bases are TGTGCCAGCAACTCCCCGGGACTACGCTCCTACGAGCAGTACTTC.

CDR3 loop: CASSSPADRWDTEAFF. CDR3 nucleotides: TGCGCCAGCAGCTCACCTGCCGACAGGTGGGACACTGAAGCTTTCTTT. The genes are TRBV5-1 and TRBJ1-1; D possibly corresponds to TRBD1 (6 bases). Per the germline V gene, CDR1 is SGHRS and CDR2 is YFSETQ. This CDR3 is 16 amino acids long. Trimming left V 3 bases short and J 3 bases short, with 18 bases between.

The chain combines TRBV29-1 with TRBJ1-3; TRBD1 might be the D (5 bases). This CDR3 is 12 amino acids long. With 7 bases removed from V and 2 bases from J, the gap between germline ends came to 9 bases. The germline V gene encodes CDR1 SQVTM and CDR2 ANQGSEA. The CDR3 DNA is TGCAGCGGGGCGGACACTGGAAACACCATATATTTT. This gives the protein CSGADTGNTIYF.

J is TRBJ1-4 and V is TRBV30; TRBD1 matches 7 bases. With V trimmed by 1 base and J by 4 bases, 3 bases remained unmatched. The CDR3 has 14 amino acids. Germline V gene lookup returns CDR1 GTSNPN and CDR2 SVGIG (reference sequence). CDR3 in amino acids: CAWSATGFNEKLFF. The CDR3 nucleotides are TGTGCCTGGAGTGCGACAGGGTTTAATGAAAAACTGTTTTTT.

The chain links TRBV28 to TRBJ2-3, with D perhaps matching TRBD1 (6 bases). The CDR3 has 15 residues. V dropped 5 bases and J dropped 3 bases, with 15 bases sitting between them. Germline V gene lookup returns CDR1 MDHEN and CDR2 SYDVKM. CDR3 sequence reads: CASSPRRGWTDTQYF. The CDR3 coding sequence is TGTGCCAGCAGTCCTCGAAGGGGGTGGACAGATACGCAGTATTTT.

CDR3 DNA: TGTGCCAGCGTACAGGGGGAGAACTCCTACAATGAGCAGTTCTTC. Its protein is CASVQGENSYNEQFF. The chain employs TRBV2 and TRBJ2-1, with 8 bases that match TRBD1. There are 15 residues in the CDR3. V trimming: 8 bases; J trimming: 0 bases; junction bases outside the gene matches: 6. Germline V gene lookup returns CDR1 SNHLY and CDR2 FYNNEI.

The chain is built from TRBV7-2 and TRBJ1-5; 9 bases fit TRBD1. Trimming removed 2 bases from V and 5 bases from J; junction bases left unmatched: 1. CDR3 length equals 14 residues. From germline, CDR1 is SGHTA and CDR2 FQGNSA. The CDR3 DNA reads TGTGCCAGCAGCTTATGGACAGGGGATCAGCCCCAGCATTTT. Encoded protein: CASSLWTGDQPQHF.

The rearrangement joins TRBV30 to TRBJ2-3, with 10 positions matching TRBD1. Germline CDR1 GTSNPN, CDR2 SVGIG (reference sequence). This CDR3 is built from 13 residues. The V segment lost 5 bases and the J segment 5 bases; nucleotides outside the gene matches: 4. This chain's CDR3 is CAWGQGVKDTQYF. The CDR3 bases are TGTGCCTGGGGACAGGGGGTTAAAGATACGCAGTATTTT.

The CDR3 reads CASSQTLGQGSHEQYF. CDR3 coding DNA: TGCGCCAGCAGCCAGACTCTCGGACAGGGGTCCCACGAGCAGTACTTC. This sequence joins TRBV5-1 and TRBJ2-7, with 9 bases fitting TRBD1. The V and J ends lost 4 bases and 5 bases, in that order; junction bases with no gene match: 13. The CDR3 length is 16 residues. CDR1 is SGHRS and CDR2 is YFSETQ in the germline V gene.

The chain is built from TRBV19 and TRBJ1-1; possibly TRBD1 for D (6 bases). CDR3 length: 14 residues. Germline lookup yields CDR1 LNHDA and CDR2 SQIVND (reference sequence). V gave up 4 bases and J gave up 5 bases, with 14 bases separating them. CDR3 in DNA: TGTGCCAGTAGTACCAGGGGTGAGGGGACTGAAGCTTTCTTT. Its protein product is CASSTRGEGTEAFF.

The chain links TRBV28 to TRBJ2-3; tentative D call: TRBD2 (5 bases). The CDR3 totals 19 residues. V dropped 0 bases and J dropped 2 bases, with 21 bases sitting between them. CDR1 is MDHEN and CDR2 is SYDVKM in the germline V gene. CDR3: CASSLWPWSSKRPTDTQYF. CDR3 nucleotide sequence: TGTGCCAGCAGTTTATGGCCGTGGTCTAGCAAAAGACCCACAGATACGCAGTATTTT.

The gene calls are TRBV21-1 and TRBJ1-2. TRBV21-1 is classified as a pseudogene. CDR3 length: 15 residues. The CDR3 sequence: CASSKVDAAVYGYTF. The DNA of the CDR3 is TGTGCCAGCAGCAAAGTCGACGCGGCTGTGTATGGCTACACCTTC.

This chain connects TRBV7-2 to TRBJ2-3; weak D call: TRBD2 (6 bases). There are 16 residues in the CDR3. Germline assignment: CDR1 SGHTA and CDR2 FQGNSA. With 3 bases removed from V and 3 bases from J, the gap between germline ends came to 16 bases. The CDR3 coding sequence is TGTGCCAGCAGCTTGGTGCGGGGCGGCGGGACAGATACGCAGTATTTT. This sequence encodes CASSLVRGGGTDTQYF. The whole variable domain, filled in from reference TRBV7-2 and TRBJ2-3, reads GAGVSQSPSNKVTEKGKDVELRCDPISGHTALYWYRQSLGQGLEFLIYFQGNSAPDKSGLPSDRFSAERTGGSVSTLTIQRTQQEDSAVYLCASSLVRGGGTDTQYFGPGTRLTVL.

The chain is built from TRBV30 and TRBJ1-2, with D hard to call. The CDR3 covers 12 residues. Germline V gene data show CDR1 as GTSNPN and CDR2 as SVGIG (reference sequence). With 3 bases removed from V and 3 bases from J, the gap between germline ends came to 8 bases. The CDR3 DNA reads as TGTGCCTGGAGGGCGGGTGACTATGGCTACACCTTC. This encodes CAWRAGDYGYTF.

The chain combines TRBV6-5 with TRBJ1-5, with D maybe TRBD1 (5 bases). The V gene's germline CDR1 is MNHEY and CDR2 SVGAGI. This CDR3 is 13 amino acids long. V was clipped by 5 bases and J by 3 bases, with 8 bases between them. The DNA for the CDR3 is TGTGCCAGCAGTCAGGGCTACAATCAGCCCCAGCATTTT. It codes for CASSQGYNQPQHF.

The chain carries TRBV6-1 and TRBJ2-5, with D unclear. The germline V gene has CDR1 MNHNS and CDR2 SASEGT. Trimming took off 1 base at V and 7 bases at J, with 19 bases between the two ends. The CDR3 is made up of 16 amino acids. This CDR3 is CASSEGVTARSGTQYF. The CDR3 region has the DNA TGTGCCAGCAGTGAAGGAGTCACAGCCAGATCCGGGACCCAGTACTTC.

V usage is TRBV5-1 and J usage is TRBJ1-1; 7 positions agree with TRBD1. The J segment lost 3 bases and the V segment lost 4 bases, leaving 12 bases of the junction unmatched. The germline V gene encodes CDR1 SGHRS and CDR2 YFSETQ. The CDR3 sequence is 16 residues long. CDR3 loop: CASSQGVGQVDTEAFF. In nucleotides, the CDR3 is TGCGCCAGCAGCCAGGGGGTAGGACAGGTAGACACTGAAGCTTTCTTT. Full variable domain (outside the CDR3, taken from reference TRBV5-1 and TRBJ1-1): KAGVTQTPRYLIKTRGQQVTLSCSPISGHRSVSWYQQTPGQGLQFLFEYFSETQRNKGNFPGRFSGRQFSNSRSEMNVSTLELGDSALYLCASSQGVGQVDTEAFFGQGTRLTVV.

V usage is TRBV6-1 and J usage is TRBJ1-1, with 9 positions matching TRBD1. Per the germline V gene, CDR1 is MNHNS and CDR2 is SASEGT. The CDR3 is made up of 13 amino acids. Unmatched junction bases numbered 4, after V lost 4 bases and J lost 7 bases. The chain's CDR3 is CASSGQGGSEAFF. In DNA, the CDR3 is TGTGCCAGCAGTGGACAGGGGGGGAGTGAAGCTTTCTTT.

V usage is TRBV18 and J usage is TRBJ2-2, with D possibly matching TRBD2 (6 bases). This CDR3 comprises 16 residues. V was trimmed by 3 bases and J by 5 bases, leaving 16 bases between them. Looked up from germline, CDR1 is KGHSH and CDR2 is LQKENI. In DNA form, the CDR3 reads TGTGCCAGCTCACCCCGGGGGTCGGCGGGGACCGGGGAGCTGTTTTTT. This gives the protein CASSPRGSAGTGELFF. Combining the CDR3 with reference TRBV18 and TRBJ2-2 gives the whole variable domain NAGVMQNPRHLVRRRGQEARLRCSPMKGHSHVYWYRQLPEEGLKFMVYLQKENIIDESGMPKERFSAEFPKEGPSILRIQQVVRGDSAAYFCASSPRGSAGTGELFFGEGSRLTVL.

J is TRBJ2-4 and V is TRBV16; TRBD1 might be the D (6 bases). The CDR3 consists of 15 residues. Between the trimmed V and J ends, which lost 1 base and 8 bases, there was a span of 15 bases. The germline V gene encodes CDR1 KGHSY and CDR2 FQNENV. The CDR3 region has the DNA TGTGCCAGCAGCCAATACTTGGGCAGGGGCGACATTCAGTACTTC. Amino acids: CASSQYLGRGDIQYF.